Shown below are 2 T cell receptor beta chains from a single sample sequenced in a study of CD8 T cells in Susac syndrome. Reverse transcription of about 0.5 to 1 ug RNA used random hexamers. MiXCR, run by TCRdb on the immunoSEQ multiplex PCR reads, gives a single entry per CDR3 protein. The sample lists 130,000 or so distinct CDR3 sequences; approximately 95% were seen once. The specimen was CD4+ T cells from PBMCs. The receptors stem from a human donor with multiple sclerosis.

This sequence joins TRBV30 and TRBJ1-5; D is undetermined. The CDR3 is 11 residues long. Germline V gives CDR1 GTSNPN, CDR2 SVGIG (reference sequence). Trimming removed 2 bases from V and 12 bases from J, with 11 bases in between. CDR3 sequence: CAWSSIGSQHF. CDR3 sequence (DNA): TGTGCCTGGAGTTCGATCGGGAGCCAGCATTTT.

This CDR3 reads CSARGSGVSYEQYF. The DNA for the CDR3 is TGCAGCGCCAGGGGTAGCGGGGTTTCCTACGAGCAGTACTTC. V is TRBV29-1 and J is TRBJ2-7; TRBD2 agrees at 8 bases. The CDR3 has 14 residues. V trimming: 7 bases; J trimming: 1 base; junction bases outside the gene matches: 9. CDR1 is SQVTM, CDR2 ANQGSEA, per germline.